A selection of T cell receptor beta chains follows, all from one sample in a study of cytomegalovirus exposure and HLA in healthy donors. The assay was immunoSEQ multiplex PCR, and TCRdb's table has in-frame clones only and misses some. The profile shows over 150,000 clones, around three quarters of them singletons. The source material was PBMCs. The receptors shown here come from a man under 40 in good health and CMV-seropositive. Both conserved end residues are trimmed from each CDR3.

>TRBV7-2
ASSKGLATDTQY
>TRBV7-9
ASSLFLDRGGEQY
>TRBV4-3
ASSQLLAGVVGEQF
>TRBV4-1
ASSQLSGGANTGELF
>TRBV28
ASMTGRETQY
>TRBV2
ASTVSPTQGGYT
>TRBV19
ASSMAGEQF
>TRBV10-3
AISGPSGGFDNEQF
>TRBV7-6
ASSQDRGSTEAF
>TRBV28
ASSEMGQGPNYGYT
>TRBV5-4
ASSPWGSGGRETQY
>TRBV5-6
ASTPGWGRDEQY
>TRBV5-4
ASSLGRDYEQY
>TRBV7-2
ASTKRPGTDTQY
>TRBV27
ASSPRGSYEQY
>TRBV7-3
ASSLACLGDKAGNTIY
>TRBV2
ASVRTGGRGNQPQH